This paragraph covers one TCR beta chain sequence. Its specific antigen is unknown. Qualities for individual bases were not recorded, and no much larger clone is one base off. These data are taken from a study of blood T cell repertoires in COVID-19 (dated by TCRdb to the early 2020s). For the study in its entirety: Collaborator samples came from the United States, Italy and Spain and covered acute and convalescent phases of COVID-19. The samples were drawn from the first 160 participants of the ongoing ImmuneRACE study and from about 1,200 subjects provided by 6 global collaborators. Nearly every sample came with metadata listing a de-identified subject ID, COVID-19 status, age in years and sex. The repertoires were made available in a free public database intended to serve as a resource for research on the immune response to SARS-CoV-2. The dataset comprised deeply sampled blood TCRbeta repertoires from subjects exposed to, actively infected with, or recovered from COVID-19. The prospective study material was composed of cDNA or gDNA derived from T cells, B-cell-depleted T cells, or PBMCs. Where available, HLA class I and class II types were taken from metadata supplied by the sample provider and were not determined by assay-based typing.

At one collaborating source in Seattle, patients were enrolled during active infection and were followed longitudinally through the course of disease. Whole blood was collected in K2EDTA tubes by collaborating institutions according to the institutions' own protocols. Collaborator samples were shipped for TCRbeta analysis as frozen whole blood, isolated PBMCs, or DNA extracted from either sample type. Between the V and J ends, shortened by 5 bases and 0 bases respectively, the junction contains 11 bases. From a lookup of the germline V gene (reference sequence), CDR1 and CDR2 are SEHNR and FQNEAQ. From the cysteine up to the phenylalanine, the CDR3 has a length of 15 residues. Just CDR3 DNA is preserved here, 45 bases in frame from base 1. General findings and caveats noted by the study authors: Clinical and demographic metadata were provided uncurated, with the amount varying by source and participant.

TCRbeta CDR3 regions were amplified from genomic DNA by means of the immunoSEQ Assay, a bias-controlled multiplex PCR. The authors' pipeline ran thus. Within the assay, amplification of reference gene primers was used to estimate how many nucleated cells each sample contained. To quantify the absolute abundance of each unique TCRbeta CDR3 rearrangement, sequence reads were collapsed and filtered. For each sample, productive Simpson clonality was calculated by taking the square root of Simpson's diversity index across productive rearrangements. TCRdb provides this immuneACCESS table in a form limited to in-frame rearrangements. Some clones are lacking; in checked studies, under half of them reflect an unresolved V gene, and why the rest are absent is not known. V, J and clone size are those of that table, while D and trimming were read from the DNA. This sample holds around 270,000 clones; 75% to 95% were observed only once. Approximately 2.5% of the sample is in the top ten clones.

This sequence originates from a person under 30 with COVID-19, enrolled during active disease. The specimen was peripheral blood. The sequence joins TRBV7-9 to TRBJ1-5, with the D gene uncertain. The CDR3 is CASSPGGGSNQPQHF. The DNA reads as follows: TGTGCCAGCAGCCCGGGAGGAGGTAGCAATCAGCCCCAGCATTTT.